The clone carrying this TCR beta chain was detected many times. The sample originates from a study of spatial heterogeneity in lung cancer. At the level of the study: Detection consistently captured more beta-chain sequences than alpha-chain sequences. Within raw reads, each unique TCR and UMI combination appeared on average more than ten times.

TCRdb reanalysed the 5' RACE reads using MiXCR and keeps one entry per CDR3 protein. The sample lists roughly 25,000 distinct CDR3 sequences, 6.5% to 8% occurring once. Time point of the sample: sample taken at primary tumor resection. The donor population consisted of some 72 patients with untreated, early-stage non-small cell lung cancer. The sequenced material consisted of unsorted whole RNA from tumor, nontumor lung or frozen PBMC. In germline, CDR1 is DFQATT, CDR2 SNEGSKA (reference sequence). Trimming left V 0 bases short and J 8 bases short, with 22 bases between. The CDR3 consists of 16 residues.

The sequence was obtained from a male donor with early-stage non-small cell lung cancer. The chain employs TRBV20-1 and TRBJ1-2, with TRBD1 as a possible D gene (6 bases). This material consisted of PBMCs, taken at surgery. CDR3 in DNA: TGCAGTGCTAGAGAGGGAGGAGGGGGACTGGCCTTGGGCTACACCTTC. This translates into CSAREGGGGLALGYTF.